This T cell receptor (beta chain) comes out of a study of T cell responses to AZD1222 COVID-19 vaccine. Findings and limits, study-wide: Once two AZD1222 doses were given, Spike-specific TCR breadth and depth went up. Repertoires were obtained solely post-peak T cell response. Vaccine-associated CD4 TCRs ranged over spike, dominating at 160-218 and 743-854. At baseline, just 5 or 6 AZD1222 recipients tested seropositive.

Assay: immunoSEQ multiplex PCR; the TCRdb copy retains only in-frame clones and omits some. The repertoire holds 90,000 to 150,000 clones, with 85% to 90% as singletons. Details on this clone: Antigen specificity is unknown.

The material sequenced was peripheral blood, taken 28 days after the second AZD1222 dose. The source of this sequence is an adult who received the AZD1222 COVID-19 vaccine.

The DNA of the CDR3 is TGTGCCAGCCAGCGCCTGGGGGGCCTGAAATACGAGCAGTACTTC. As protein: CASQRLGGLKYEQYF. This chain uses TRBV2 with TRBJ2-7; TRBD1 or TRBD2 may be the D gene (6 bases each). The CDR3 contains 15 residues. From germline, CDR1 is SNHLY and CDR2 FYNNEI. The ends were cut back, 8 bases at V and 4 bases at J, with 21 bases in the middle.